Given below is one T cell receptor (beta chain) in context. The CDR3 runs 12 residues. V was trimmed by 2 bases and J by 5 bases, leaving 6 bases between them. CDR1 and CDR2 (germline): LGHDT, YNNKEL (reference sequence). This entry comes from a study of control samples from healthy donors and cancer patients. Sequencing was performed with immunoSEQ multiplex PCR; in TCRdb, only in-frame clones are kept and a portion is missing. The repertoire includes roughly 50,000 clones, around nine tenths of them detected once, and around 0.8% sits in the top ten. Sequenced sample: PBMCs. The source is a man between 25 and 39 years old with colorectal cancer. This chain connects TRBV3-1 (or the pseudogene TRBV3-2) to TRBJ2-5, with D possibly matching TRBD1 (5 bases). CDR3 DNA sequence: TGTGCCAGCAGCCAACCAGGGGAGACCCAGTACTTC. Protein product: CASSQPGETQYF.